This is a list of T cell receptor beta chains from one sample in a study of T cell changes during pregnancy in multiple sclerosis. Libraries were prepared by immunoSEQ multiplex PCR; TCRdb keeps only in-frame clonotypes and omits some of them. There are 81,000 or so clones in the sample; about nine tenths occur only once, and roughly 4% lies in the top ten. The sample in question was PBMCs, obtained in the first trimester of pregnancy. These receptors were collected from a female donor in good health, serving as a control in a pregnancy study. Some clones in this sample may be carry-over from other donors' samples. Each CDR3 is given with its conserved first and last residue. Each record gives: V gene, J gene, D gene, clone size, CDR3 length, CDR3 protein, CDR3 DNA. D genes are given only for firm matches. Size tells how often a clone was seen (once, few, many) or the class of an expanded clone, and some rows leave it out.

v_gene: TRBV7-8
j_gene: TRBJ2-1
d_gene: TRBD1
abundance: NA
len: 16
CDR3aa: CASSYSPGQGGYEQFF
CDR3nt: TGTGCCAGCAGCTACTCGCCGGGACAGGGTGGCTATGAGCAGTTCTTC

v_gene: TRBV18
j_gene: TRBJ1-2
d_gene: TRBD1
abundance: NA
len: 14
CDR3aa: CASSPTGGNYGYTF
CDR3nt: TGTGCCAGCTCACCAACAGGGGGTAACTATGGCTACACCTTC

v_gene: TRBV11-3
j_gene: TRBJ2-3
d_gene: TRBD2
abundance: NA
len: 16
CDR3aa: CASSKTSGGLTDTQYF
CDR3nt: TGTGCCAGCAGCAAGACTAGCGGGGGCCTCACAGATACGCAGTATTTT

v_gene: TRBV13
j_gene: TRBJ2-5
d_gene: NA
abundance: NA
len: 17
CDR3aa: CASSLVGGWNQQETQYF
CDR3nt: TGTGCCAGCAGCTTAGTTGGCGGCTGGAACCAACAAGAGACCCAGTACTTC

v_gene: TRBV28
j_gene: TRBJ2-1
d_gene: NA
abundance: NA
len: 16
CDR3aa: CASSHSRPLQGNEQFF
CDR3nt: TGTGCCAGCAGCCACTCTAGGCCCCTACAGGGCAATGAGCAGTTCTTC

v_gene: TRBV4-1
j_gene: TRBJ1-6
d_gene: TRBD1
abundance: NA
len: 13
CDR3aa: CASMGQGFPPLHF
CDR3nt: TGCGCCAGCATGGGACAGGGGTTTCCACCCCTCCACTTT

v_gene: TRBV15
j_gene: TRBJ2-3
d_gene: NA
abundance: NA
len: 14
CDR3aa: CATSRGLSTDTQYF
CDR3nt: TGTGCCACCAGCAGAGGACTGAGCACAGATACGCAGTATTTT

v_gene: TRBV19
j_gene: TRBJ1-2
d_gene: NA
abundance: many
len: 17
CDR3aa: CASSIKGQGGGHYGYTF
CDR3nt: TGTGCCAGTAGTATAAAGGGGCAGGGCGGGGGTCACTATGGCTACACCTTC

v_gene: TRBV4-1
j_gene: TRBJ2-1
d_gene: TRBD2
abundance: NA
len: 13
CDR3aa: CASRTSGNNEQFF
CDR3nt: TGCGCCAGCCGGACTAGCGGAAACAATGAGCAGTTCTTC

v_gene: TRBV28
j_gene: TRBJ2-7
d_gene: NA
abundance: NA
len: 13
CDR3aa: CASSETIRDEQYF
CDR3nt: TGTGCCAGCAGTGAAACGATCCGGGACGAGCAGTACTTC

v_gene: TRBV7-8
j_gene: TRBJ1-2
d_gene: NA
abundance: NA
len: 17
CDR3aa: CASSQIIGAVANYGYTF
CDR3nt: TGTGCCAGCAGCCAAATTATCGGCGCGGTGGCCAACTATGGCTACACCTTC

v_gene: TRBV28
j_gene: TRBJ2-5
d_gene: NA
abundance: NA
len: 13
CDR3aa: CASNPDTQETQYF
CDR3nt: TGTGCCAGCAACCCGGACACCCAAGAGACCCAGTACTTC

v_gene: TRBV5-1
j_gene: TRBJ2-2
d_gene: NA
abundance: NA
len: 16
CDR3aa: CASSLGWRSDTGELFF
CDR3nt: TGCGCCAGCAGCTTGGGATGGAGGTCGGACACCGGGGAGCTGTTTTTT

v_gene: TRBV7-9
j_gene: TRBJ1-6
d_gene: NA
abundance: NA
len: 16
CDR3aa: CASSLDEVFAGSPLHF
CDR3nt: TGTGCCAGCAGCTTAGATGAGGTTTTTGCGGGTTCACCCCTCCACTTT

v_gene: TRBV9
j_gene: TRBJ2-1
d_gene: TRBD2
abundance: NA
len: 15
CDR3aa: CASRPLAGGTFEQFF
CDR3nt: TGTGCCAGCAGACCTCTAGCGGGGGGGACTTTTGAGCAGTTCTTC

v_gene: TRBV5-1
j_gene: TRBJ2-7
d_gene: TRBD1
abundance: NA
len: 16
CDR3aa: CAGSSSGTGSSYEQYF
CDR3nt: TGCGCCGGCAGCTCATCCGGGACAGGGTCGTCCTACGAGCAGTACTTC

v_gene: TRBV10-3
j_gene: TRBJ2-7
d_gene: TRBD1
abundance: NA
len: 13
CDR3aa: CAIRGQGMHEQYF
CDR3nt: TGTGCCATCAGGGGACAGGGGATGCACGAGCAGTACTTC

v_gene: TRBV4-1
j_gene: TRBJ2-2
d_gene: NA
abundance: NA
len: 15
CDR3aa: CASSQDGSGTGELFF
CDR3nt: TGCGCCAGCAGCCAAGACGGGTCCGGCACCGGGGAGCTGTTTTTT

v_gene: TRBV5-1
j_gene: TRBJ2-1
d_gene: TRBD2
abundance: NA
len: 18
CDR3aa: CASSQPPTLAAPFDEQFF
CDR3nt: TGCGCCAGCAGCCAACCTCCCACCCTAGCGGCACCTTTTGATGAGCAGTTCTTC

v_gene: TRBV11-2
j_gene: TRBJ2-4
d_gene: NA
abundance: NA
len: 13
CDR3aa: CASSLGEENIQYF
CDR3nt: TGTGCCAGCAGCCTTGGGGAGGAAAACATTCAGTACTTC

v_gene: TRBV15
j_gene: TRBJ1-2
d_gene: TRBD1
abundance: NA
len: 15
CDR3aa: CATSRGGGQGYGYTF
CDR3nt: TGTGCCACCAGCAGAGGAGGAGGACAGGGCTATGGCTACACCTTC

v_gene: TRBV29-1
j_gene: TRBJ2-7
d_gene: NA
abundance: NA
len: 13
CDR3aa: CSVVQDTSYEQYF
CDR3nt: TGCAGCGTTGTCCAGGATACTTCCTACGAGCAGTACTTC

v_gene: TRBV9
j_gene: TRBJ2-7
d_gene: NA
abundance: NA
len: 16
CDR3aa: CASSVDEVGHLNEQYF
CDR3nt: TGTGCCAGCAGCGTAGACGAGGTGGGGCATTTAAACGAGCAGTACTTC

v_gene: TRBV7-9
j_gene: TRBJ1-5
d_gene: NA
abundance: NA
len: 14
CDR3aa: CASSPQGSNQPQHF
CDR3nt: TGTGCCAGCAGCCCCCAGGGTAGCAATCAGCCCCAGCATTTT

v_gene: TRBV11-2
j_gene: TRBJ2-1
d_gene: TRBD2
abundance: NA
len: 15
CDR3aa: CASSLQLAGNNEQFF
CDR3nt: TGTGCCAGCAGCTTACAACTAGCGGGGAACAATGAGCAGTTCTTC

v_gene: TRBV28
j_gene: TRBJ2-3
d_gene: TRBD2
abundance: NA
len: 16
CDR3aa: CASSLTSGFTTDTQYF
CDR3nt: TGTGCCAGCAGTTTAACTAGCGGGTTTACCACAGATACGCAGTATTTT

v_gene: TRBV29-1
j_gene: TRBJ1-1
d_gene: TRBD1
abundance: few
len: 12
CDR3aa: CSGIQGDSGAFF
CDR3nt: TGCAGCGGTATACAGGGGGACTCTGGTGCTTTCTTT

v_gene: TRBV7-8
j_gene: TRBJ1-5
d_gene: NA
abundance: NA
len: 15
CDR3aa: CASSLVRMIGQPQHF
CDR3nt: TGTGCCAGCAGCTTAGTCAGGATGATCGGACAGCCCCAGCATTTT

v_gene: TRBV10-3
j_gene: TRBJ1-1
d_gene: NA
abundance: NA
len: 13
CDR3aa: CAISPGGNTEAFF
CDR3nt: TGTGCCATCAGCCCGGGGGGGAACACTGAAGCTTTCTTT

v_gene: TRBV14
j_gene: TRBJ2-5
d_gene: NA
abundance: NA
len: 19
CDR3aa: CASSQDMGFSGQPSETQYF
CDR3nt: TGTGCCAGCAGCCAAGATATGGGGTTCAGCGGGCAGCCTTCAGAGACCCAGTACTTC

v_gene: TRBV28
j_gene: TRBJ2-5
d_gene: NA
abundance: NA
len: 15
CDR3aa: CASSSSRQKQETQYF
CDR3nt: TGTGCCAGCAGTTCCTCACGACAGAAACAAGAGACCCAGTACTTC

v_gene: TRBV9
j_gene: TRBJ2-3
d_gene: NA
abundance: NA
len: 13
CDR3aa: CASSVRDRDTQYF
CDR3nt: TGTGCCAGCAGCGTACGGGATAGAGATACGCAGTATTTT

v_gene: TRBV11-2
j_gene: TRBJ2-5
d_gene: TRBD2
abundance: NA
len: 15
CDR3aa: CASSRTSGMQETQYF
CDR3nt: TGTGCCAGCAGCCGAACTAGCGGGATGCAAGAGACCCAGTACTTC

v_gene: TRBV28
j_gene: TRBJ1-2
d_gene: TRBD1
abundance: few
len: 15
CDR3aa: CASSLLAGGWNGYTF
CDR3nt: TGTGCCAGCAGTTTATTGGCAGGGGGTTGGAATGGCTACACCTTC

v_gene: TRBV10-1
j_gene: TRBJ2-5
d_gene: NA
abundance: NA
len: 15
CDR3aa: CATYLGGGEEETQYF
CDR3nt: TGCGCCACCTACCTGGGAGGGGGGGAGGAGGAGACCCAGTACTTC

v_gene: TRBV2
j_gene: TRBJ1-5
d_gene: TRBD1
abundance: few
len: 14
CDR3aa: CASSFRDRNQPQHF
CDR3nt: TGTGCCAGCAGTTTCCGGGACAGAAATCAGCCCCAGCATTTT

v_gene: TRBV20-1
j_gene: TRBJ2-7
d_gene: NA
abundance: NA
len: 10
CDR3aa: CSARSYEQYF
CDR3nt: TGCAGTGCTAGATCGTACGAGCAGTACTTC

v_gene: TRBV11-2
j_gene: TRBJ1-3
d_gene: NA
abundance: once
len: 14
CDR3aa: CASSTRVGGNTIYF
CDR3nt: TGTGCCAGCAGCACCCGGGTCGGTGGAAACACCATATATTTT

v_gene: TRBV5-5
j_gene: TRBJ1-5
d_gene: NA
abundance: NA
len: 16
CDR3aa: CASSLALWGGNQPQHF
CDR3nt: TGTGCCAGCAGCTTGGCCCTCTGGGGAGGCAATCAGCCCCAGCATTTT

v_gene: TRBV11-2
j_gene: TRBJ2-4
d_gene: NA
abundance: NA
len: 16
CDR3aa: CASSLGEYLAKNIQYF
CDR3nt: TGTGCCAGCAGCTTAGGAGAGTACCTAGCCAAAAACATTCAGTACTTC

v_gene: TRBV6-6
j_gene: TRBJ1-2
d_gene: NA
abundance: NA
len: 11
CDR3aa: CATNGDTGYTF
CDR3nt: TGTGCCACGAACGGGGACACTGGCTACACCTTC

v_gene: TRBV4-2
j_gene: TRBJ2-1
d_gene: TRBD2
abundance: NA
len: 16
CDR3aa: CASSRLSGGANDEQFF
CDR3nt: TGTGCCAGCAGCCGGTTAAGCGGGGGGGCGAACGATGAGCAGTTCTTC

v_gene: TRBV2
j_gene: TRBJ1-4
d_gene: NA
abundance: NA
len: 13
CDR3aa: CATVLGTNEKLFF
CDR3nt: TGTGCCACCGTGCTCGGAACTAATGAAAAACTGTTTTTT

v_gene: TRBV6-5
j_gene: TRBJ2-2
d_gene: NA
abundance: NA
len: 15
CDR3aa: CASSSGGSRAGELFF
CDR3nt: TGTGCCAGCAGTTCTGGGGGGAGCCGGGCGGGGGAGCTGTTTTTT

v_gene: TRBV9
j_gene: TRBJ2-5
d_gene: NA
abundance: NA
len: 17
CDR3aa: CASSPGRGEGSQETQYF
CDR3nt: TGTGCCAGCAGCCCAGGGAGGGGGGAGGGATCCCAAGAGACCCAGTACTTC

v_gene: TRBV9
j_gene: TRBJ1-3
d_gene: NA
abundance: NA
len: 14
CDR3aa: CASSVTGSGNTIYF
CDR3nt: TGTGCCAGCAGCGTTACAGGGTCTGGAAACACCATATATTTT

v_gene: TRBV15
j_gene: TRBJ1-2
d_gene: NA
abundance: NA
len: 14
CDR3aa: CATSRDRELGGYTF
CDR3nt: TGTGCCACCAGCAGAGACAGGGAATTAGGAGGCTACACCTTC

v_gene: TRBV28
j_gene: TRBJ2-3
d_gene: NA
abundance: NA
len: 17
CDR3aa: CASSLLVASGGTDTQYF
CDR3nt: TGTGCCAGCAGTTTATTGGTAGCTTCGGGGGGCACAGATACGCAGTATTTT

v_gene: TRBV5-1
j_gene: TRBJ2-7
d_gene: TRBD2
abundance: once
len: 17
CDR3aa: CASSPGTSGRARNEQYF
CDR3nt: TGCGCCAGCAGCCCTGGGACTAGCGGGAGGGCCCGGAACGAGCAGTACTTC

v_gene: TRBV28
j_gene: TRBJ1-5
d_gene: TRBD1
abundance: NA
len: 13
CDR3aa: CASSFTGGQPQHF
CDR3nt: TGTGCCAGCAGTTTTACAGGGGGCCAGCCCCAGCATTTT

v_gene: TRBV7-9
j_gene: TRBJ2-1
d_gene: TRBD2
abundance: NA
len: 16
CDR3aa: CASSPLAGGSYNEQFF
CDR3nt: TGTGCCAGCAGCCCACTGGCGGGAGGGTCCTACAATGAGCAGTTCTTC

v_gene: TRBV7-8
j_gene: TRBJ1-6
d_gene: NA
abundance: NA
len: 14
CDR3aa: CASSLFSIDSPLHF
CDR3nt: TGTGCCAGCAGCTTATTCTCAATAGATTCACCCCTCCACTTT

v_gene: TRBV7-2
j_gene: TRBJ2-1
d_gene: TRBD2
abundance: NA
len: 14
CDR3aa: CASSFRDYDNEQFF
CDR3nt: TGTGCCAGCAGCTTCCGGGACTACGACAATGAGCAGTTCTTC

v_gene: TRBV6-5
j_gene: TRBJ2-7
d_gene: NA
abundance: NA
len: 12
CDR3aa: CASSYFGVEQYF
CDR3nt: TGTGCCAGCAGTTACTTCGGGGTTGAGCAGTACTTC